The rows below give T cell receptor beta chains drawn from one sample of a study of T cell responses to AZD1222 COVID-19 vaccine. The data were produced by immunoSEQ multiplex PCR, yet TCRdb's version contains in-frame clones alone and is incomplete. The table has 150,000 to 200,000 clones, 85% to 95% seen once. The sample here was peripheral blood, taken on day 0 of AZD1222 vaccination. Source of these receptors: an adult in good health. Each CDR3 is given with its conserved first and last residue. Fields, in order: D gene, V gene, clone size, J gene, CDR3 protein, CDR3 DNA. The D gene is left open where the match is weak. Clone size is shown for a subset of rows, as once, few, many or a class of expanded clone.

d_call: NA; v_call: TRBV7-7; clone_size: NA; j_call: TRBJ1-1; cdr3_aa: CASSLSANTEAFF; cdr3_nt: TGTGCTAGCAGCTTATCAGCGAACACTGAAGCTTTCTTT
d_call: TRBD1; v_call: TRBV5-1; clone_size: few; j_call: TRBJ1-6; cdr3_aa: CASSPSGTGGNSPLHF; cdr3_nt: TGCGCCAGCAGCCCTTCAGGGACAGGGGGTAATTCACCCCTCCACTTT
d_call: NA; v_call: TRBV11-2; clone_size: once; j_call: TRBJ1-6; cdr3_aa: CASSRQTGLSSYNSPLHF; cdr3_nt: TGTGCCAGCAGCCGACAGACAGGTTTAAGCTCCTATAATTCACCCCTCCACTTT
d_call: NA; v_call: TRBV6-5; clone_size: NA; j_call: TRBJ1-3; cdr3_aa: CASARDGLSGNTIYF; cdr3_nt: TGTGCGTCGGCCAGGGATGGCCTTTCTGGAAACACCATATATTTT
d_call: NA; v_call: TRBV15; clone_size: NA; j_call: TRBJ2-5; cdr3_aa: CATSRGRSETQYF; cdr3_nt: TGTGCCACCAGCAGAGGGAGGAGCGAGACCCAGTACTTC
d_call: NA; v_call: TRBV19; clone_size: NA; j_call: TRBJ2-7; cdr3_aa: CASSTPPGASSYEQYF; cdr3_nt: TGTGCCAGTAGTACCCCCCCCGGGGCCTCCTCCTACGAGCAGTACTTC
d_call: NA; v_call: TRBV29-1; clone_size: NA; j_call: TRBJ2-3; cdr3_aa: CSVETRTRDTQYF; cdr3_nt: TGCAGCGTTGAGACTAGGACCCGGGATACGCAGTATTTT
d_call: NA; v_call: TRBV7-8; clone_size: NA; j_call: TRBJ1-5; cdr3_aa: CASSLQDLATQPQHF; cdr3_nt: TGTGCCAGCAGCTTACAGGATCTAGCAACTCAGCCCCAGCATTTT
d_call: NA; v_call: TRBV10-3; clone_size: NA; j_call: TRBJ2-3; cdr3_aa: CAISESMLAVDTQYF; cdr3_nt: TGTGCCATCAGTGAGTCGATGTTAGCGGTAGATACGCAGTATTTT
d_call: NA; v_call: TRBV2; clone_size: once; j_call: TRBJ1-2; cdr3_aa: CASSRRLQGEGYTF; cdr3_nt: TGTGCCAGCAGTAGAAGGTTACAGGGCGAGGGCTACACCTTC
d_call: TRBD1; v_call: TRBV3-1/TRBV3-2; clone_size: few; j_call: TRBJ1-1; cdr3_aa: CASSQARQGKPNTEAFF; cdr3_nt: TGTGCCAGCAGCCAGGCCCGACAGGGGAAACCGAACACTGAAGCTTTCTTT
d_call: TRBD1; v_call: TRBV19; clone_size: NA; j_call: TRBJ1-1; cdr3_aa: CACLGTGGDEAFF; cdr3_nt: TGTGCCTGTCTTGGGACAGGGGGGGATGAAGCTTTCTTT
d_call: TRBD1; v_call: TRBV27; clone_size: NA; j_call: TRBJ2-7; cdr3_aa: CASGTGIYEQYF; cdr3_nt: TGTGCCAGCGGGACAGGGATCTACGAGCAGTACTTC
d_call: NA; v_call: TRBV7-6; clone_size: once; j_call: TRBJ1-1; cdr3_aa: CASSLVGGNTEAFF; cdr3_nt: TGTGCCAGCAGCTTGGTTGGGGGAAACACTGAAGCTTTCTTT
d_call: TRBD1; v_call: TRBV5-1; clone_size: NA; j_call: TRBJ2-1; cdr3_aa: CASSLTGEFYNEQFF; cdr3_nt: TGCGCCAGCAGCTTGACAGGGGAATTCTACAATGAGCAGTTCTTC
d_call: TRBD1; v_call: TRBV12-3/TRBV12-4; clone_size: NA; j_call: TRBJ1-2; cdr3_aa: CASSLAGTGGYTF; cdr3_nt: TGTGCCAGCAGTTTAGCCGGGACAGGAGGCTACACCTTC
d_call: NA; v_call: TRBV5-4; clone_size: once; j_call: TRBJ2-1; cdr3_aa: CASSLETTSYNEQFF; cdr3_nt: TGTGCCAGCAGCTTGGAGACCACAAGCTACAATGAGCAGTTCTTC
d_call: TRBD2; v_call: TRBV6-6; clone_size: once; j_call: TRBJ2-7; cdr3_aa: CASSTSGNYEQYF; cdr3_nt: TGTGCCAGCAGCACTAGCGGGAACTACGAGCAGTACTTC
d_call: NA; v_call: TRBV11-2; clone_size: few; j_call: TRBJ2-2; cdr3_aa: CASSLTDTGELFF; cdr3_nt: TGTGCCAGCAGCTTAACGGACACCGGGGAGCTGTTTTTT
d_call: TRBD1; v_call: TRBV28; clone_size: NA; j_call: TRBJ1-5; cdr3_aa: CASSLGRGRAQPQHF; cdr3_nt: TGTGCCAGCAGTTTGGGCAGGGGGAGGGCTCAGCCCCAGCATTTT
d_call: NA; v_call: TRBV28; clone_size: once; j_call: TRBJ1-1; cdr3_aa: CASTALGTEAFF; cdr3_nt: TGTGCCAGCACTGCCTTAGGGACTGAAGCTTTCTTT
d_call: NA; v_call: TRBV19; clone_size: NA; j_call: TRBJ1-3; cdr3_aa: CASTLQGSSGNTIYF; cdr3_nt: TGTGCCAGTACCCTACAGGGCAGCTCTGGAAACACCATATATTTT
d_call: TRBD1; v_call: TRBV6-5; clone_size: many; j_call: TRBJ1-6; cdr3_aa: CASSYSGQGASPLHF; cdr3_nt: TGTGCCAGCAGTTACTCGGGACAGGGGGCTTCACCCCTCCACTTT
d_call: NA; v_call: TRBV7-3; clone_size: NA; j_call: TRBJ2-1; cdr3_aa: CASSLAGSEQFF; cdr3_nt: TGTGCCAGCAGCTTAGCGGGGAGTGAGCAGTTCTTC
d_call: TRBD2; v_call: TRBV25-1; clone_size: NA; j_call: TRBJ2-3; cdr3_aa: CASSPAGGMADTQYF; cdr3_nt: TGTGCCAGCAGTCCGGCGGGGGGTATGGCAGATACGCAGTATTTT
d_call: NA; v_call: TRBV28; clone_size: NA; j_call: TRBJ2-7; cdr3_aa: CASSPTLGAGEQYF; cdr3_nt: TGTGCCAGCAGCCCGACTCTCGGGGCAGGCGAGCAGTACTTC
d_call: TRBD1; v_call: TRBV2; clone_size: NA; j_call: TRBJ1-1; cdr3_aa: CASSEVGRGDTEAFF; cdr3_nt: TGTGCCAGCAGTGAAGTGGGCAGGGGGGACACTGAAGCTTTCTTT
d_call: NA; v_call: TRBV5-4; clone_size: few; j_call: TRBJ2-7; cdr3_aa: CASSSKRSGGYEQYF; cdr3_nt: TGTGCCAGCAGCTCCAAGCGGTCCGGGGGATACGAGCAGTACTTC
d_call: NA; v_call: TRBV18; clone_size: NA; j_call: TRBJ1-2; cdr3_aa: CASEGPGANYGYTF; cdr3_nt: TGTGCCAGCGAAGGGCCAGGAGCTAACTATGGCTACACCTTC
d_call: NA; v_call: TRBV7-3; clone_size: NA; j_call: TRBJ2-1; cdr3_aa: CASSLTFGTGDEQFF; cdr3_nt: TGTGCCAGCAGCTTAACCTTCGGGACCGGGGATGAGCAGTTCTTC
d_call: NA; v_call: TRBV7-2; clone_size: NA; j_call: TRBJ2-5; cdr3_aa: CASSLEQASTQYF; cdr3_nt: TGTGCCAGCAGCTTAGAACAGGCCTCGACCCAGTACTTC
d_call: NA; v_call: TRBV4-1; clone_size: few; j_call: TRBJ2-7; cdr3_aa: CASSQRPSDPPYEQYF; cdr3_nt: TGCGCCAGCAGCCAACGACCCTCGGACCCTCCGTACGAGCAGTACTTC
d_call: NA; v_call: TRBV19; clone_size: NA; j_call: TRBJ1-1; cdr3_aa: CASSDGYTEAFF; cdr3_nt: TGTGCCAGTAGTGACGGCTACACTGAAGCTTTCTTT
d_call: TRBD2; v_call: TRBV24-1; clone_size: NA; j_call: TRBJ2-2; cdr3_aa: CATSDGTSVNGELFF; cdr3_nt: TGTGCCACCAGTGATGGAACTAGCGTAAACGGGGAGCTGTTTTTT
d_call: TRBD1; v_call: TRBV19; clone_size: NA; j_call: TRBJ1-5; cdr3_aa: CASSITGGGQPQHF; cdr3_nt: TGTGCCAGTAGTATAACAGGGGGGGGACAGCCCCAGCATTTT
d_call: TRBD1; v_call: TRBV12-3/TRBV12-4; clone_size: NA; j_call: TRBJ1-2; cdr3_aa: CASTETGGHGYTF; cdr3_nt: TGTGCCAGCACCGAAACAGGGGGCCATGGCTACACCTTC
d_call: NA; v_call: TRBV28; clone_size: NA; j_call: TRBJ1-5; cdr3_aa: CASRQGSQPQHF; cdr3_nt: TGTGCCAGCAGACAGGGCAGCCAGCCCCAGCATTTT
d_call: TRBD2; v_call: TRBV24-1; clone_size: NA; j_call: TRBJ2-7; cdr3_aa: CATSDPGGAGAIDEQYF; cdr3_nt: TGTGCCACCAGTGACCCCGGGGGGGCAGGGGCGATCGACGAGCAGTACTTC
d_call: NA; v_call: TRBV6-5; clone_size: NA; j_call: TRBJ1-6; cdr3_aa: CASSYSVRVDSPLHF; cdr3_nt: TGTGCCAGCAGTTACTCCGTCAGGGTGGATTCACCCCTCCACTTT
d_call: TRBD2; v_call: TRBV9; clone_size: NA; j_call: TRBJ2-3; cdr3_aa: CASSVVAGQASDTQYF; cdr3_nt: TGTGCCAGCAGCGTAGTAGCGGGCCAGGCCTCAGATACGCAGTATTTT
d_call: NA; v_call: TRBV6-5; clone_size: NA; j_call: TRBJ1-5; cdr3_aa: CASSYSKAGQPQHF; cdr3_nt: TGTGCCAGCAGTTACTCGAAGGCGGGGCAGCCCCAGCATTTT
d_call: TRBD2; v_call: TRBV4-1; clone_size: many; j_call: TRBJ2-3; cdr3_aa: CASSRGLAGGPSTDTQYF; cdr3_nt: TGCGCCAGCAGCCGGGGACTAGCGGGAGGACCGAGCACAGATACGCAGTATTTT